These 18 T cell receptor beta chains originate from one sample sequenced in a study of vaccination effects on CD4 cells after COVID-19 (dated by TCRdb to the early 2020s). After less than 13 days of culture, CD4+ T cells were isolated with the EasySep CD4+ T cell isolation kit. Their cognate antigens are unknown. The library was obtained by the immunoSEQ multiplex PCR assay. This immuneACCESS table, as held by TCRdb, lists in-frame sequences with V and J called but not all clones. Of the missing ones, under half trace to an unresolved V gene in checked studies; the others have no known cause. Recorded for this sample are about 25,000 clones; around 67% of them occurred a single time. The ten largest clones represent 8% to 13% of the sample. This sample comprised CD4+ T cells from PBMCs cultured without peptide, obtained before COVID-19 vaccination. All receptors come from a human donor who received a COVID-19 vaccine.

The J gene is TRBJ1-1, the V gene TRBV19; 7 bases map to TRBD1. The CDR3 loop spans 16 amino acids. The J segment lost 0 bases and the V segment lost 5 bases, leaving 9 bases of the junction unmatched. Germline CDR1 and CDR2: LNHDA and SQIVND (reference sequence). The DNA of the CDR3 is TGTGCCAGTAGTTTGATTCTGACAGGGTTGAACACTGAAGCTTTCTTT. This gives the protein CASSLILTGLNTEAFF.

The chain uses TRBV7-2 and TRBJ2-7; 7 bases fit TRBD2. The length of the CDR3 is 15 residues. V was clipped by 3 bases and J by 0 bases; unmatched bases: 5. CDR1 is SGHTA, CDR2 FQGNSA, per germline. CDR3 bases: TGTGCCAGCAGCTTTGCAGCGGGAAACTCCTACGAGCAGTACTTC. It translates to CASSFAAGNSYEQYF.

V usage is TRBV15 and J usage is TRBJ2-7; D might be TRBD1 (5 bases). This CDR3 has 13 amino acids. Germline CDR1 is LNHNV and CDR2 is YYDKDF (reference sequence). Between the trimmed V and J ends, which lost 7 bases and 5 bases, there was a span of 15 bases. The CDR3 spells CATTFRVGDEQYF. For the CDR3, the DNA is TGTGCCACCACCTTTCGAGTAGGGGACGAGCAGTACTTC.

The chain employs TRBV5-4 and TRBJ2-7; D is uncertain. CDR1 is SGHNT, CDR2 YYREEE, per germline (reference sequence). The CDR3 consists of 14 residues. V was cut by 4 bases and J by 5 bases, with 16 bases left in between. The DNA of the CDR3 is TGTGCCAGCAGCGCCGGGCCAACGGACCACGAGCAGTACTTC. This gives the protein CASSAGPTDHEQYF. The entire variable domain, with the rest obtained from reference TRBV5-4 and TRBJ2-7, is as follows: ETGVTQSPTHLIKTRGQQVTLRCSSQSGHNTVSWYQQALGQGPQFIFQYYREEENGRGNFPPRFSGLQFPNYSSELNVNALELDDSALYLCASSAGPTDHEQYFGPGTRLTVT.

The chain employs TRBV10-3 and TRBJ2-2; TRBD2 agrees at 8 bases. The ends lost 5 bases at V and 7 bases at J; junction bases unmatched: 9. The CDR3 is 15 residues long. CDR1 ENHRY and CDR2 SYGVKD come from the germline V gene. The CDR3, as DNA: TGTGCCATCAGTCCCTCGGGGGGGGAAGGCGGGGAGCTGTTTTTT. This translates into CAISPSGGEGGELFF.

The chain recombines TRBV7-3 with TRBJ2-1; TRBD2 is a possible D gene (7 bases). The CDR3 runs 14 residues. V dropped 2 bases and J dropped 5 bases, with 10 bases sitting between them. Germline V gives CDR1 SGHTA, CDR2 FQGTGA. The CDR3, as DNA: TGTGCCAGCAGCTTAGCGGGGGCCAACAATGAGCAGTTCTTC. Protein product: CASSLAGANNEQFF.

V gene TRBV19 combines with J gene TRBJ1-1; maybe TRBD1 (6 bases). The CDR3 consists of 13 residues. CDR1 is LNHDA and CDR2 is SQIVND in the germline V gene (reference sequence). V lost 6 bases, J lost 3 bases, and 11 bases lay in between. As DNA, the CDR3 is TGTGCCAGTAGCGGACAGCTGTACACTGAAGCTTTCTTT. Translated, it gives CASSGQLYTEAFF.

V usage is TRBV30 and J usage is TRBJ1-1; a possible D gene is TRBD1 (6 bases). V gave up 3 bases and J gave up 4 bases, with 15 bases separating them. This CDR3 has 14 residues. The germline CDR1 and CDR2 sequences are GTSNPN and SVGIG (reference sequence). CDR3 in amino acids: CAWRGAGLITEAFF. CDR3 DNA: TGTGCCTGGAGGGGGGCAGGGCTCATCACTGAAGCTTTCTTT.

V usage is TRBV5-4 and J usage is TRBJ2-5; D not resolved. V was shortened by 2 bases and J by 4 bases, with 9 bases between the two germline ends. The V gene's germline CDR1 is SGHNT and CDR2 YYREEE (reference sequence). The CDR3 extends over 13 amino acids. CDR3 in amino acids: CASSLELLETQYF. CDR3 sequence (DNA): TGTGCCAGCAGCTTAGAACTGTTAGAGACCCAGTACTTC.

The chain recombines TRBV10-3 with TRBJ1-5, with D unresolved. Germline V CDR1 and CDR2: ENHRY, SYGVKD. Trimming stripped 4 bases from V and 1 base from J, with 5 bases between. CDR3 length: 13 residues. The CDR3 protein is CAISANSNQPQHF. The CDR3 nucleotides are TGTGCCATCAGTGCTAACAGCAATCAGCCCCAGCATTTT.

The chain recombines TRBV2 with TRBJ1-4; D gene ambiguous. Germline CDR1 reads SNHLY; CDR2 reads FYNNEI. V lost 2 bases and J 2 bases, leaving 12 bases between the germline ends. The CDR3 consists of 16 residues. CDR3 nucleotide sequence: TGTGCCAGCAGTGAAAGGCCGGCTTCTACTAATGAAAAACTGTTTTTT. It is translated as CASSERPASTNEKLFF.

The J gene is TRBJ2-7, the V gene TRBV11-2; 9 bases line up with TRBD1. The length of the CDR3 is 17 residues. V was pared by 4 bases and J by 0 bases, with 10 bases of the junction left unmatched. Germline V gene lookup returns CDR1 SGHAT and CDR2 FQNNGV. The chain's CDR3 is CASSSLTGGLASYEQYF. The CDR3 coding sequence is TGTGCCAGCAGCTCCTTGACAGGGGGGCTAGCCTCCTACGAGCAGTACTTC. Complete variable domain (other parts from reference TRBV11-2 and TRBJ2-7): EAGVAQSPRYKIIEKRQSVAFWCNPISGHATLYWYQQILGQGPKLLIQFQNNGVVDDSQLPKDRFSAERLKGVDSTLKIQPAKLEDSAVYLCASSSLTGGLASYEQYFGPGTRLTVT.

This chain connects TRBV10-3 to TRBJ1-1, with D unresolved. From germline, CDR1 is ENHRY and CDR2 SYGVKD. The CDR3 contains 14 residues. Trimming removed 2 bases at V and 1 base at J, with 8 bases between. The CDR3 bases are TGTGCCATCAGTGAGGCTACATCGAACACTGAAGCTTTCTTT. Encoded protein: CAISEATSNTEAFF.

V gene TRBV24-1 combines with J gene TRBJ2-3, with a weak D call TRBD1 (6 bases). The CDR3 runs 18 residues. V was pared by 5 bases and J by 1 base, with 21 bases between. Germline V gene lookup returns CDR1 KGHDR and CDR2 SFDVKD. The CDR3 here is CATSGTYGQWRGTDTQYF. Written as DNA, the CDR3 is TGTGCCACCAGTGGGACCTATGGACAGTGGCGTGGCACAGATACGCAGTATTTT.

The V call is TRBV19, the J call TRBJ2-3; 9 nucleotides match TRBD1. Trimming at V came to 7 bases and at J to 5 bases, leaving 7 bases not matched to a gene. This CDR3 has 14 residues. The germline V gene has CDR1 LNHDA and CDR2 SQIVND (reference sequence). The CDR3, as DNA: TGTGCCAGTAAAGGGACAGGGAATTTAGATACGCAGTATTTT. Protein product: CASKGTGNLDTQYF.

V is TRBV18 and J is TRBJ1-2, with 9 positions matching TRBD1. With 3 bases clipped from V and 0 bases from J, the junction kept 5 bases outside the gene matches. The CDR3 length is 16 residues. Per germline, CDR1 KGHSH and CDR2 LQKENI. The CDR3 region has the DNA TGTGCCAGCTCACCCGGACAGGGGCCGGCTAACTATGGCTACACCTTC. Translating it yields CASSPGQGPANYGYTF.

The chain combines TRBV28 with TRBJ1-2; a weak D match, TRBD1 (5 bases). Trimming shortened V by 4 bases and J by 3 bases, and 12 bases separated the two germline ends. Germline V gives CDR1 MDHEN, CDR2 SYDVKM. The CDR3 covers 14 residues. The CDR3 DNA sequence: TGTGCCAGCAGTTCCTCCACGGGACACTATGGCTACACCTTC. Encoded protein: CASSSSTGHYGYTF.

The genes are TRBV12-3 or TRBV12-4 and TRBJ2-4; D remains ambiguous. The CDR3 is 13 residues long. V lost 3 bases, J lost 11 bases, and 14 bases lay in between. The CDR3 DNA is TGTGCCAGCAGTTTTAGGCGCGGAGCTCTTCAGTACTTC. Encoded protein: CASSFRRGALQYF.